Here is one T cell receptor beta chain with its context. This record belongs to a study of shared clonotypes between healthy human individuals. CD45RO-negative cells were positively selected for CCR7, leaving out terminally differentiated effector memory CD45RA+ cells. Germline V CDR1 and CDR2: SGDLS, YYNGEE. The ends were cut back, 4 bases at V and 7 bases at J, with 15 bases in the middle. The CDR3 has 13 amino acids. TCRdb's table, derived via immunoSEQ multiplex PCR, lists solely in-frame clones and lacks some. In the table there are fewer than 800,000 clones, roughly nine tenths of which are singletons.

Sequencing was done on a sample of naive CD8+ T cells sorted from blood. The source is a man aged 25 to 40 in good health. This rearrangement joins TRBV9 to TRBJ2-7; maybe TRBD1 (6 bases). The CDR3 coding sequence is TGTGCCAGCAGCCTAACAGGGACGGAGGAGCAGTACTTC. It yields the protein CASSLTGTEEQYF.